The T cell receptor (beta chain) described here comes from a study of blood T cell repertoires in COVID-19. Study-level background: Specimens from acute and convalescent COVID-19 originated in the United States, Italy and Spain. PBMCs, B-cell-depleted T cells, or T cells provided the cDNA or gDNA that made up the material.

Authors' data handling: Reference gene primer amplification gave nucleated cell count estimates. This table comes from immunoSEQ multiplex PCR, and its TCRdb copy is limited to in-frame clones, with some not included. The V and J calls and clone size are taken from that table; D and trimming were inferred from the DNA. This table holds fewer than 250,000 clones, 80% found once. Germline lookup yields CDR1 MNHEY and CDR2 SMNVEV (reference sequence). Trimming removed 6 bases from V and 4 bases from J, with 16 bases in between. The CDR3 is 15 amino acids. This rearrangement joins TRBV27 to TRBJ1-5; TRBD1 might be the D (6 bases). This sequence was found in a man in his 60s with acute or convalescent COVID-19. What was sequenced was peripheral blood. The CDR3 DNA is TGTGCCAGCAGACAACAGGGATTGGATAATCAGCCCCAGCATTTT. It codes for CASRQQGLDNQPQHF.